The TCR beta chain under discussion was sequenced for a study of blood T cell repertoires in COVID-19. Study-wide context: COVID-19 samples from acute and convalescent phases originated in the United States, Italy and Spain. Sources were T cells, B-cell-depleted T cells, or PBMCs; the material itself was cDNA or gDNA.

As originally analysed: Estimation of nucleated cell counts was performed using reference gene primer amplification. Generated by immunoSEQ multiplex PCR, the TCRdb table keeps only in-frame clones and is missing some. V, J and clone size derive from that table, while D and trimming were established from the DNA sequence. The sample comprises more than 75,000 clones, more than 70% of which are singletons, and about 15% rests with the top ten. Trimming stripped 7 bases from V and 6 bases from J, with 19 bases between. In germline, CDR1 is SQVTM, CDR2 ANQGSEA. The CDR3 length is 14 residues. The sequenced material came from peripheral blood. The V gene is TRBV29-1, the J gene TRBJ2-1, with D possibly TRBD2 on 7 matching bases. The clonotype was recovered from a woman in her sixties or seventies with acute or convalescent COVID-19. The CDR3 sequence is CSARGGGGSNEQFF. CDR3 DNA sequence: TGCAGCGCCCGTGGCGGGGGCGGCTCCAATGAGCAGTTCTTC.